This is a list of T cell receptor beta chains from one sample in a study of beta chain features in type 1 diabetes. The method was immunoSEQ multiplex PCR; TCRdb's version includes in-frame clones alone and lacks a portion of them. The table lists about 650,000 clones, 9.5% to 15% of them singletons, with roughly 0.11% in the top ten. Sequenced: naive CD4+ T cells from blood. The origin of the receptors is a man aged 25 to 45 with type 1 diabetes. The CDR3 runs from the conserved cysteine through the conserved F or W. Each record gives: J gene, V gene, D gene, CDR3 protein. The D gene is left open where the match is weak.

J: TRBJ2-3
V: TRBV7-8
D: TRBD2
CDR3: CASSRLAGGQNTQYF

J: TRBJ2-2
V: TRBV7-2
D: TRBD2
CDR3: CASSTSGVNTGELFF

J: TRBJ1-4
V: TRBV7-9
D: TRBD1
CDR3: CASSFSGTDQITF

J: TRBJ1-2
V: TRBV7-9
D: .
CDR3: CASSRTDGYTF

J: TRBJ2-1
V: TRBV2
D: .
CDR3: CASIGTTSYNEQFF

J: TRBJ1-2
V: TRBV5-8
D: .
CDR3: CASSLGDIVVAF

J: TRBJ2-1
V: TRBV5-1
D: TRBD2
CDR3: CASSRGTSGLEQFF

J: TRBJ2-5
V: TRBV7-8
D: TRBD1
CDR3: CASSLVGGQGQETQYF

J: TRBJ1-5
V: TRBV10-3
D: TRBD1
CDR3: CAISVGQGNQPQHF

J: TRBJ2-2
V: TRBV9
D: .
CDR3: CASSVTGRDGELFF

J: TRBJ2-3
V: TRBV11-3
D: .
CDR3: CASSLDRGQRVDTQYF

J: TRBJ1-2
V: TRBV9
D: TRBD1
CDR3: CASSVSAGGVSGGYTF

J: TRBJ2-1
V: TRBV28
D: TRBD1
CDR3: CASRYQGQGPNNEQFF

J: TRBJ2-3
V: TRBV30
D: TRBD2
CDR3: CAWSRAGGGDTQYF

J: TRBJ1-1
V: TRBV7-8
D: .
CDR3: CASSGGRNTEAFF

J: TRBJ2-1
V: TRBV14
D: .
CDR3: CASSQGYGGRYNEQFF

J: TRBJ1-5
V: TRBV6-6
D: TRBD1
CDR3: CASSWGTDPNQPQHF

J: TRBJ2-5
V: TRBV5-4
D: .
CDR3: CASSAEGGEETQYF

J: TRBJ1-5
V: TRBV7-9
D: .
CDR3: CASSETGQPQHF

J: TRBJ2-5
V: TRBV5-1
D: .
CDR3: CASRVSPFQETQYF